These 32 T cell receptor beta chains originate from one sample sequenced in a study of regulatory T cells in long-lasting Graves disease. Documented time point: newly diagnosed GD, antithyroid drugs for less than 3 months. PBMC-derived RNA was used for the TCR library. To make TCR beta libraries, researchers used iRepertoire HTBI primers and Arm-PCR of CDR3 regions. TCRdb re-derived calls from the multiplex PCR reads in MiXCR, one entry per CDR3 protein. The sample includes 550,000 to 700,000 distinct CDR3 sequences, 15% to 20% seen only once; the top ten take around 12%. The data were also submitted as part of a second study, on T cells in Graves' hyperthyroidism and ophthalmopathy.

The specimen comprised peripheral blood mononuclear cells (PBMCs), sampled at new diagnosis, from a patient treated with antithyroid drugs. These receptors all stem from a man in his late teens or twenties with Graves disease.

In this sample, this clonotype turned up many times. The V gene is TRBV27, the J gene TRBJ1-5; D may be TRBD1 (6 bases). CDR3 size: 14 residues. Trimming removed 5 bases at V and 2 bases at J, with 10 bases between. Germline V CDR1 and CDR2: MNHEY, SMNVEV (reference sequence). The CDR3 nucleotides are TGTGCCAGCAGTCTCCGGACAGGCAATCAGCCCCAGCATTTT. Translated, it gives CASSLRTGNQPQHF.

The chain combines TRBV9 with TRBJ1-1; D possibly corresponds to TRBD1 (5 bases). Per the germline V gene, CDR1 is SGDLS and CDR2 is YYNGEE. The CDR3 contains 14 residues. V was clipped by 3 bases and J by 0 bases, with 9 bases between them. CDR3: CASSGGTVNTEAFF. The CDR3 coding sequence is TGTGCCAGCAGCGGAGGGACGGTGAACACTGAAGCTTTCTTT.

This clonotype was seen many times. The chain has TRBV11-2 and TRBJ1-4, with D maybe TRBD1 (5 bases). This CDR3 comprises 15 residues. CDR1 and CDR2 from the germline V gene are SGHAT and FQNNGV. The ends were cut back, 2 bases at V and 5 bases at J, with 12 bases in the middle. The CDR3 coding sequence is TGTGCCAGCAGCTTAATACAGGCGGAAAATGAAAAACTGTTTTTT. This sequence encodes CASSLIQAENEKLFF. Full variable domain (remainder filled in from reference TRBV11-2 and TRBJ1-4): EAGVAQSPRYKIIEKRQSVAFWCNPISGHATLYWYQQILGQGPKLLIQFQNNGVVDDSQLPKDRFSAERLKGVDSTLKIQPAKLEDSAVYLCASSLIQAENEKLFFGSGTQLSVL.

This clonotype has at least ten counts. This sequence joins TRBV27 and TRBJ2-5, with D uncertain. The CDR3 sequence is 12 residues long. V was clipped by 2 bases and J by 5 bases, with 6 bases between them. Germline V gene sequence: CDR1 MNHEY, CDR2 SMNVEV (reference sequence). The CDR3 DNA reads TGTGCCAGCAGTTTAACTGCGGAGACCCAGTACTTC. It specifies CASSLTAETQYF.

This chain uses TRBV19 with TRBJ2-1; perhaps TRBD2 as D (6 bases). This CDR3 is 18 amino acids long. CDR1 LNHDA and CDR2 SQIVND come from the germline V gene (reference sequence). Trimming removed 3 bases from V and 0 bases from J, with 18 bases in between. In nucleotides, the CDR3 is TGTGCCAGTAGTATTATTTTTAGGCGGGACCCCTCCTACAATGAGCAGTTCTTC. It is translated as CASSIIFRRDPSYNEQFF.

The sample holds many counts of this clonotype. V usage is TRBV29-1 and J usage is TRBJ2-5; 10 bases fit TRBD1. This CDR3 is 14 amino acids long. The germline V gene has CDR1 SQVTM and CDR2 ANQGSEA. J gave up 5 bases and V 7 bases, and 10 bases lay outside the gene matches. CDR3: CSADRGRGGETQYF. The DNA of the CDR3 is TGCAGCGCTGACAGGGGGCGAGGTGGGGAGACCCAGTACTTC.

This clonotype occurred many times. The V and J genes are TRBV5-1 and TRBJ2-3; 7 nucleotides match TRBD1. In germline, CDR1 is SGHRS, CDR2 YFSETQ. Losses at the gene ends were 1 base for V and 6 bases for J; bases not matched to a gene: 5. The CDR3 is made up of 14 amino acids. For the CDR3, the DNA is TGCGCCAGCAGCTTGCAAGGGGGCCGCGATACGCAGTATTTT. Translating gives CASSLQGGRDTQYF.

This clonotype was detected many times. V and J are TRBV6-5 and TRBJ1-1; the D is unclear. V was shortened by 2 bases and J by 1 base, with 11 bases between the two germline ends. There are 15 residues in the CDR3. The germline gives CDR1 MNHEY, CDR2 SVGAGI. Here the CDR3 reads CASSYVPQANTEAFF. The CDR3 region has the DNA TGTGCCAGCAGTTACGTTCCTCAGGCGAACACTGAAGCTTTCTTT.

This chain connects TRBV27 to TRBJ2-3, with D possibly being TRBD2 (6 bases). With 8 bases removed from V and 4 bases from J, the gap between germline ends came to 16 bases. This CDR3 region has 14 residues. In germline, CDR1 is MNHEY, CDR2 SMNVEV (reference sequence). The CDR3 region is CASGVGGGSDTQYF. The CDR3 bases are TGTGCCAGCGGGGTGGGGGGAGGTTCAGATACGCAGTATTTT.

This clonotype was detected a few times. The chain couples TRBV11-2 to TRBJ1-2; no clear D. Germline-derived CDR1 and CDR2 are SGHAT and FQNNGV. Trimming removed 0 bases from V and 7 bases from J, with 9 bases in between. The length of the CDR3 is 13 residues. The CDR3 protein is CASSLDLGGGYTF. CDR3 bases: TGTGCCAGCAGCTTAGATCTGGGAGGTGGCTACACCTTC.

The rearrangement uses TRBV7-8 and TRBJ2-7; the match to TRBD2 covers 7 bases. The germline CDR1 and CDR2 sequences are SGHVS and FQNEAQ. This CDR3 is 16 amino acids long. V was clipped by 5 bases and J by 2 bases; unmatched bases: 12. For the CDR3, the DNA is TGTGCCAGCAGCGGGGAGGCGGGAGTGAAGGCCTACGAGCAGTACTTC. This gives the protein CASSGEAGVKAYEQYF.

The genes are TRBV10-3 and TRBJ1-5; D is undetermined. CDR1 and CDR2 from the germline V gene are ENHRY and SYGVKD. The CDR3 totals 17 residues. With 3 bases removed from V and 0 bases from J, the gap between germline ends came to 15 bases. The CDR3 DNA is TGTGCCATCAGTGATTCTATGTCTGGCGGTAGCAATCAGCCCCAGCATTTT. Translated, it gives CAISDSMSGGSNQPQHF.

At least ten counts were recorded for this clonotype. V gene TRBV6-2 or TRBV6-3 combines with J gene TRBJ2-3, with TRBD1 as a possible D gene (6 bases). V was clipped by 4 bases and J by 5 bases, with 16 bases between them. This CDR3 spans 15 amino acids. From germline, CDR1 is MNHEY and CDR2 SVGEGT. The CDR3 nucleotides are TGTGCCAGCAGTTCCTTAACGGACAGCGAAGATACGCAGTATTTT. It is translated as CASSSLTDSEDTQYF.

This clonotype occurred a few times. This chain connects TRBV20-1 to TRBJ2-1; D may be TRBD2 (7 bases). Germline CDR1 DFQATT, CDR2 SNEGSKA (reference sequence). CDR3 length: 14 amino acids. Trimming stripped 7 bases from V and 1 base from J, with 14 bases between. CDR3 in DNA: TGCAGTGGGAGGGGGAGGGGATCCTACAATGAGCAGTTCTTC. Translated, it gives CSGRGRGSYNEQFF.

This chain connects TRBV7-6 to TRBJ2-7, with D maybe TRBD1 (6 bases). Deletions cut 6 bases from V and 6 bases from J, with 18 bases between. Germline V CDR1 and CDR2: SGHVS, FNYEAQ. CDR3 length: 14 amino acids. CDR3 sequence reads: CASSGLGARLEQYF. The CDR3 coding sequence is TGTGCCAGCAGTGGGTTGGGGGCGCGTCTCGAGCAGTACTTC.

The chain recombines TRBV19 with TRBJ1-5; tentatively, D is TRBD1 (5 bases). This CDR3 comprises 16 residues. Germline lookup yields CDR1 LNHDA and CDR2 SQIVND (reference sequence). With 2 bases removed from V and 2 bases from J, the gap between germline ends came to 13 bases. The CDR3 loop reads CASSIKGRGGNQPQHF. CDR3 nucleotide sequence: TGTGCCAGTAGTATAAAGGGGCGAGGAGGCAATCAGCCCCAGCATTTT.

In its sample, this clonotype was seen many times. The chain links TRBV28 to TRBJ1-5, with TRBD1 identical over 9 bases. The V gene end was trimmed by 8 bases and the J gene end by 6 bases; junction bases not matched to a gene: 8. The CDR3 has 14 amino acids. Germline values: CDR1 MDHEN, CDR2 SYDVKM. This CDR3 reads CASYLGQGTQPQHF. DNA of the CDR3: TGTGCCAGCTATCTGGGACAGGGTACTCAGCCCCAGCATTTT.

The CDR3 sequence: CASRSSGTREQFF. The CDR3 DNA reads TGTGCCAGCAGGAGTAGCGGGACGAGAGAGCAGTTCTTC. V is TRBV9 and J is TRBJ2-1, with 8 bases aligning to TRBD2. The CDR3 runs 13 residues. V shed 5 bases, J shed 10 bases, and the junction held 8 bases outside the gene matches. CDR1 SGDLS and CDR2 YYNGEE come from the germline V gene.

The rearrangement uses TRBV20-1 and TRBJ1-5; no clear D. Looked up from germline, CDR1 is DFQATT and CDR2 is SNEGSKA (reference sequence). The CDR3 consists of 16 residues. V lost 1 base to trimming and J lost 0 bases, with 13 bases between them. CDR3 sequence reads: CSARGYEGYSNQPQHF. The CDR3 DNA follows: TGCAGTGCTAGAGGCTACGAAGGGTATAGCAATCAGCCCCAGCATTTT.

The V gene is TRBV10-3, the J gene TRBJ2-7, with no clear D. The CDR3 has 12 amino acids. The germline gives CDR1 ENHRY, CDR2 SYGVKD. Trimming stripped 5 bases from V and 0 bases from J, with 5 bases between. The CDR3 reads CAISQTSYEQYF. CDR3 bases: TGTGCCATCAGTCAGACCTCCTACGAGCAGTACTTC.

Points on this clonotype: Its ends do not fully match the called genes, so a read error is possible. The chain has TRBV4-1 and TRBJ2-7; D not resolved. Germline V lookup: CDR1 MGHRA, CDR2 YSYEKL. The CDR3 consists of 16 residues. CDR3 in DNA: TGCGCCAGCAGCCAAGAAGCGCGTCAGCTTCTCTACGAGCGGTACTTC. It specifies CASSQEARQLLYERYF.

Details on this clonotype: A much larger clone is a single base away; this may be a read error. The chain joins TRBV28 to TRBJ1-5, with TRBD1 as a possible D gene (6 bases). Germline lookup yields CDR1 MDHEN and CDR2 SYDVKM. The CDR3 has 13 amino acids. The CDR3, as DNA: TGTGCCAGGGGCGGGACACGCAATCAGCCCCGGCATTTT. It is translated as CARGGTRNQPRHF.

This clonotype appeared a few times. The chain links TRBV28 to TRBJ1-5; 9 nucleotides align to TRBD1. The CDR3 sequence is 16 residues long. CDR1 and CDR2 (germline): MDHEN, SYDVKM. The trim removed 5 bases at V and 3 bases at J, leaving 8 bases unmatched. The CDR3 is CASSPPGQGDNQPQHF. CDR3 nucleotide sequence: TGTGCCAGCAGTCCGCCGGGACAGGGAGACAATCAGCCCCAGCATTTT.

The chain recombines TRBV19 with TRBJ1-5; maybe TRBD1 (6 bases). From germline, CDR1 is LNHDA and CDR2 SQIVND (reference sequence). This CDR3 spans 16 amino acids. Trimming removed 11 bases at V and 2 bases at J, with 22 bases between. The chain's CDR3 is CAGGGQQGGGNQPQHF. In DNA form, the CDR3 reads TGTGCCGGAGGTGGACAACAGGGCGGCGGCAATCAGCCCCAGCATTTT.

This clonotype has at least ten counts. The chain recombines TRBV7-2 with TRBJ2-7; D uncertain. V dropped 5 bases and J dropped 3 bases, with 11 bases sitting between them. From germline, CDR1 is SGHTA and CDR2 FQGNSA. The CDR3 is 13 residues long. DNA for the CDR3: TGTGCCAGCAGCCCTAGGTTAAGCTACGAGCAGTACTTC. It encodes CASSPRLSYEQYF.

This clonotype was detected ten times or more. V is TRBV6-5 and J is TRBJ2-7; D remains unclear. CDR3 size: 13 residues. The germline V and J ends were trimmed by 4 bases and 0 bases, with 7 bases remaining between them. Germline values: CDR1 MNHEY, CDR2 SVGAGI. CDR3 coding DNA: TGTGCCAGCAGTTTGTCCCGCTCCTACGAGCAGTACTTC. Its translation: CASSLSRSYEQYF.

This clonotype was counted many times. The gene calls are TRBV5-5 and TRBJ1-1; a weak D match, TRBD1 (5 bases). V was cut by 6 bases and J by 3 bases, with 15 bases left in between. The germline V gene encodes CDR1 SGHKS and CDR2 YYEKEE (reference sequence). CDR3 length: 14 residues. CDR3 region: CASMFAGRDTEAFF. In DNA, the CDR3 is TGTGCCAGCATGTTTGCGGGGCGAGACACTGAAGCTTTCTTT.

This clonotype showed up many times. V is TRBV6-2 or TRBV6-3 and J is TRBJ2-3; D is possibly TRBD1 or TRBD2 (5 bases each). Germline loops: CDR1 MNHEY, CDR2 SVGEGT. The V and J ends lost 8 bases and 0 bases respectively, with 12 bases between them. This CDR3 comprises 14 residues. CDR3 coding DNA: TGTGCCAGCTTCGACTGGGGGAGCACAGATACGCAGTATTTT. Translating gives CASFDWGSTDTQYF.

The chain joins TRBV5-6 to TRBJ1-1; D is possibly TRBD1 (5 bases). Germline CDR1 and CDR2: SGHDT and YYEEEE. The ends were cut back, 4 bases at V and 6 bases at J, with 13 bases in the middle. This CDR3 is built from 13 residues. CDR3 residues: CASSPAGVPEAFF. In nucleotides, the CDR3 is TGTGCCAGCAGCCCGGCGGGGGTCCCTGAAGCTTTCTTT. Using reference TRBV5-6 and TRBJ1-1 for the parts outside the CDR3, the full variable domain is DAGVTQSPTHLIKTRGQQVTLRCSPKSGHDTVSWYQQALGQGPQFIFQYYEEEERQRGNFPDRFSGHQFPNYSSELNVNALLLGDSALYLCASSPAGVPEAFFGQGTRLTVV.

The chain recombines TRBV20-1 with TRBJ2-7; the match to TRBD2 covers 7 bases. V lost 4 bases and J lost 5; bases outside the gene matches: 5. This CDR3 has 12 amino acids. Germline V gene data show CDR1 as DFQATT and CDR2 as SNEGSKA (reference sequence). The CDR3 spells CSAKGRANEQYF. The CDR3 DNA reads as TGCAGTGCTAAAGGGAGGGCCAACGAGCAGTACTTC.

Ten or more counts support this clonotype. The chain joins TRBV2 to TRBJ2-3; D uncertain. Trimming pared 9 bases from V and 1 base from J, leaving 17 bases between. This CDR3 is 15 amino acids long. Germline CDR1 SNHLY, CDR2 FYNNEI. The CDR3 loop is CASSRARPGTDTQYF. CDR3 DNA sequence: TGTGCCAGTAGTAGGGCCAGGCCCGGCACAGATACGCAGTATTTT.

This clonotype was observed many times. This chain joins TRBV27 and TRBJ1-1; D is unresolved. Looked up from germline, CDR1 is MNHEY and CDR2 is SMNVEV (reference sequence). Trimming took off 2 bases at V and 7 bases at J, with 14 bases between the two ends. The CDR3 loop spans 14 amino acids. For the CDR3, the DNA is TGTGCCAGCAGTTTAACCCTCGGAATCGGTGAAGCTTTCTTT. The encoded protein is CASSLTLGIGEAFF.